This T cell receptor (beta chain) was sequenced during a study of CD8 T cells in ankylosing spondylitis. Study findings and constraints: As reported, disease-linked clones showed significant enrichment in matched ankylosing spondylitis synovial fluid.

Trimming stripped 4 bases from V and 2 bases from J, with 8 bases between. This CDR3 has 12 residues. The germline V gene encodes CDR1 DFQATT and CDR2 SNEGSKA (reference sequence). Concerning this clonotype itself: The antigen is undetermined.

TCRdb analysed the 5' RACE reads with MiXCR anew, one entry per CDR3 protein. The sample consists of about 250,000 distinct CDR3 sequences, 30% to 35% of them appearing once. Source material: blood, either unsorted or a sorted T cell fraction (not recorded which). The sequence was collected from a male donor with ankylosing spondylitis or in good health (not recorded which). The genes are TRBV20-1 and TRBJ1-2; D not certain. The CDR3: CSATGGNYGYTF. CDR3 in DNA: TGCAGTGCTACTGGAGGGAACTATGGCTACACCTTC.